This TCR beta chain was identified in a study of CXCR3-negative and CXCR3-positive naive CD8 T cells. For this clonotype: The antigen is unknown.

Findings of the study overall: Diversity in memory CD8+ cells fell much lower than the comparably high levels seen in both naive subsets. CXCR3-positive naive cells had more hydrophobic TRB CDR3s than CXCR3-negative naive cells.

The method, 5' RACE with UMI labels, was used to prepare the TRB cDNA libraries. TCRdb re-analyzed the 5' RACE reads; it lists each CDR3 protein once, without DNA. This repertoire includes over 5,500 distinct CDR3 sequences. This CDR3 region has 13 residues. Germline V gives CDR1 SGHVS, CDR2 FQNEAQ. The chain is built from TRBV7-8 and TRBJ2-2; as DNA is missing, the TRBD2 call by TCRdb cannot be tested. The clonotype comes from a human donor in good health. Some clones in this sample may be carry-over from other donors' samples. The sequenced material came from naive CXCR3- CD8+ T cells from blood. The subset: CD45RO-CCR7+CD27+CD95- naive CD8+ T cells lacking CXCR3 (TNR3-). The CDR3 loop is CASDDEGGGELFF.